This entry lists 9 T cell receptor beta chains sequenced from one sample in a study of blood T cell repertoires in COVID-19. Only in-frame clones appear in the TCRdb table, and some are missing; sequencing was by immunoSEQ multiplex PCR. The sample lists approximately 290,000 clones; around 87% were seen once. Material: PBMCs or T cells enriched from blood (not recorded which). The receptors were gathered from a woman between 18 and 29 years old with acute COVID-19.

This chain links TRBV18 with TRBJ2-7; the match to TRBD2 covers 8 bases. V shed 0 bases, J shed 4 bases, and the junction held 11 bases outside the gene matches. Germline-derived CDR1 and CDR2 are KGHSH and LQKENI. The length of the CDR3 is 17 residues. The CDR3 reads CASSPPNSGLAAYEQYF. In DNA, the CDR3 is TGTGCCAGCTCACCACCGAATAGCGGACTAGCAGCTTACGAGCAGTACTTC.

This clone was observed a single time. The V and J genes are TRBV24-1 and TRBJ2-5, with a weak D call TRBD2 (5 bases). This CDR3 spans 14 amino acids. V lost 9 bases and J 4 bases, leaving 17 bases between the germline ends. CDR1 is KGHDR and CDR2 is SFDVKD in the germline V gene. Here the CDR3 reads CATAPGIGVETQYF. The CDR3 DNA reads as TGTGCCACCGCACCGGGGATTGGCGTAGAGACCCAGTACTTC.

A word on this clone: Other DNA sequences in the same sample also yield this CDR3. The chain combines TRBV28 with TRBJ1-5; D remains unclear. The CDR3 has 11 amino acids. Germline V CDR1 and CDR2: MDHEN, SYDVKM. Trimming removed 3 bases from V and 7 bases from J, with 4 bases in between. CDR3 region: CASSFEQPQHF. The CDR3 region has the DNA TGTGCCAGCAGTTTCGAGCAGCCCCAGCATTTT.

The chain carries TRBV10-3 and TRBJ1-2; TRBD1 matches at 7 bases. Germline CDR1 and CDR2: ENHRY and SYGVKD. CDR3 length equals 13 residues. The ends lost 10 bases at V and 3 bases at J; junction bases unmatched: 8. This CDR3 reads CATNPDRDYGYTF. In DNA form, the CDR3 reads TGTGCCACCAACCCCGACAGGGACTATGGCTACACCTTC.

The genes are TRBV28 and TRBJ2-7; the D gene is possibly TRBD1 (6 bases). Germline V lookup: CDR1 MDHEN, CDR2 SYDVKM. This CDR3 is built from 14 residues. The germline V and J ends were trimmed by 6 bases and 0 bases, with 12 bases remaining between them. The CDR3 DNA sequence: TGTGCCAGCAGGACAGGCCGAAGCTCCTACGAGCAGTACTTC. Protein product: CASRTGRSSYEQYF.

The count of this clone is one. The CDR3 DNA reads as TGTGCCAGCCCCCCCCGCCGGGGAGAGACCCAGTACTTC. Its translation: CASPPRRGETQYF. J is TRBJ2-5 and V is TRBV2; a possible D gene is TRBD2 (5 bases). The CDR3 has 13 amino acids. Germline values: CDR1 SNHLY, CDR2 FYNNEI. Trimming took off 8 bases at V and 4 bases at J, with 14 bases between the two ends.

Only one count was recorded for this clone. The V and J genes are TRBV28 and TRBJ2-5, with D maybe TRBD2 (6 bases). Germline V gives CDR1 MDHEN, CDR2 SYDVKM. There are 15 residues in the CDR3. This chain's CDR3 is CGSGVGGRIQETQYF. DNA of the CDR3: TGTGGGTCCGGGGTTGGGGGGAGAATTCAAGAGACCCAGTACTTC.

CDR3 nucleotides: TGCGCCAGCAGCGTGACAGATCGGCACGAGCAGTACTTC. Its translation: CASSVTDRHEQYF. This rearrangement joins TRBV5-1 to TRBJ2-7; maybe TRBD1 (5 bases). In germline, CDR1 is SGHRS, CDR2 YFSETQ. The CDR3 contains 13 residues. Trimming left V 4 bases short and J 5 bases short, with 13 bases between. The variable domain in full, with the rest retrieved from reference TRBV5-1 and TRBJ2-7, is KAGVTQTPRYLIKTRGQQVTLSCSPISGHRSVSWYQQTPGQGLQFLFEYFSETQRNKGNFPGRFSGRQFSNSRSEMNVSTLELGDSALYLCASSVTDRHEQYFGPGTRLTVT.

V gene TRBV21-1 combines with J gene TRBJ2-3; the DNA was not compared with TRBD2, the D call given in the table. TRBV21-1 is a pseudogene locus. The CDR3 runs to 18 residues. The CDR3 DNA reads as TGTGCCAGCAGCAAAGAAAGTACGGGGTTCCCACACACAGATACGCAGTATTTT. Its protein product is CASSKESTGFPHTDTQYF.